These 25 T cell receptor beta chains originate from one sample sequenced in a study of shared clonotypes between healthy human individuals. Produced via immunoSEQ multiplex PCR; TCRdb's table is partial and in-frame only. The profile shows 2 million or so clones, over 85% of them singletons. The sequencing sample was made of naive CD4+ T cells sorted from blood. Subset reported: CD45RA+ positively selected. The source of these receptors is a young man in good health.

The chain is built from TRBV6-1 and TRBJ2-4; 8 bases agree with TRBD2. Germline V gene data show CDR1 as MNHNS and CDR2 as SASEGT. This CDR3 has 13 residues. J gave up 8 bases and V 5 bases, and 5 bases lay outside the gene matches. CDR3 in DNA: TGTGCCAGCAGTCATCGGGGGGGCGACATTCAGTACTTC. It translates to CASSHRGGDIQYF.

This clone was seen only once. This chain connects TRBV5-1 to TRBJ2-7; D call uncertain. The germline gives CDR1 SGHRS, CDR2 YFSETQ. The ends were cut back, 2 bases at V and 6 bases at J, with 12 bases in the middle. The CDR3 contains 13 residues. DNA for the CDR3: TGCGCCAGCAGCTTCGGGCAACTCGGCGAGCAGTACTTC. Amino acids: CASSFGQLGEQYF. The entire variable domain, with the rest obtained from reference TRBV5-1 and TRBJ2-7, is as follows: KAGVTQTPRYLIKTRGQQVTLSCSPISGHRSVSWYQQTPGQGLQFLFEYFSETQRNKGNFPGRFSGRQFSNSRSEMNVSTLELGDSALYLCASSFGQLGEQYFGPGTRLTVT.

The chain uses TRBV2 and TRBJ1-5; D is undetermined. Trimming removed 2 bases at V and 4 bases at J, with 9 bases between. Germline CDR1 reads SNHLY; CDR2 reads FYNNEI. The CDR3 totals 14 residues. Here the CDR3 DNA reads TGTGCCAGCAGTGAAATTAGTGAGAATCAGCCCCAGCATTTT. Translation: CASSEISENQPQHF.

The count of this clone is one. The chain couples TRBV19 to TRBJ2-5; TRBD1 is a possible D gene (6 bases). From germline, CDR1 is LNHDA and CDR2 SQIVND (reference sequence). The length of the CDR3 is 14 residues. Trimming took 4 bases from V and 4 from J, leaving 13 bases between them. The CDR3 region is CASSKQGLLETQYF. The CDR3 DNA is TGTGCCAGTAGTAAGCAGGGGCTGTTAGAGACCCAGTACTTC.

The chain joins TRBV11-3 to TRBJ2-7, with TRBD2 as a possible D gene (6 bases). The CDR3 is 13 residues long. Per germline, CDR1 SGHNT and CDR2 YENEEA. V was cut by 5 bases and J by 6 bases, with 14 bases left in between. CDR3 residues: CASSPADSGEQYF. CDR3 DNA sequence: TGTGCCAGCAGCCCCGCGGATAGCGGCGAGCAGTACTTC. Drawing the rest from reference TRBV11-3 and TRBJ2-7, the complete variable domain is EAGVVQSPRYKIIEKKQPVAFWCNPISGHNTLYWYLQNLGQGPELLIRYENEEAVDDSQLPKDRFSAERLKGVDSTLKIQPAELGDSAVYLCASSPADSGEQYFGPGTRLTVT.

Details on this clone: Other DNA sequences in this sample translate to the same CDR3. V and J are TRBV5-1 and TRBJ2-7, with 10 bases fitting TRBD1. V gave up 7 bases and J gave up 2 bases; unmatched junction bases: 6. CDR3 size: 14 residues. In germline, CDR1 is SGHRS, CDR2 YFSETQ. The CDR3 DNA reads TGCGCCAGCCGTCGGGACAGGGGACCCTACGAGCAGTACTTC. Its protein product is CASRRDRGPYEQYF.

CDR3 in DNA: TGTGCCAGAAGACTTGGTAGGGCACAAGAGACCCAGTACTTC. The encoded protein is CARRLGRAQETQYF. The V and J genes are TRBV2 and TRBJ2-5, with D unresolved. CDR1 SNHLY and CDR2 FYNNEI come from the germline V gene. CDR3 size: 14 residues. Trimming took 9 bases from V and 2 from J, leaving 16 bases between them.

Only one count was recorded for this clone. This sample includes further DNA sequences coding for the same CDR3. V is TRBV5-1 and J is TRBJ2-2; D gene ambiguous. The CDR3 loop spans 13 amino acids. Per the germline V gene, CDR1 is SGHRS and CDR2 is YFSETQ. V gave up 3 bases and J gave up 3 bases, with 6 bases separating them. CDR3 protein: CASSYKDTGELFF. As DNA, the CDR3 is TGCGCCAGCAGCTACAAGGACACCGGGGAGCTGTTTTTT.

This clone came up a few times. The gene calls are TRBV28 and TRBJ1-1, with a tentative D call TRBD1 (5 bases). The V gene's germline CDR1 is MDHEN and CDR2 SYDVKM. Between the trimmed V and J ends, which lost 9 bases and 1 base, there was a span of 9 bases. The CDR3 runs 12 residues. The CDR3 nucleotides are TGTGCCAGTTGGGGGGGGAACACTGAAGCTTTCTTT. Encoded protein: CASWGGNTEAFF.

The V and J genes are TRBV5-6 and TRBJ2-5, with D perhaps TRBD2 (6 bases). This CDR3 comprises 14 residues. Trimming stripped 4 bases from V and 9 bases from J, with 19 bases between. Per the germline V gene, CDR1 is SGHDT and CDR2 is YYEEEE. In nucleotides, the CDR3 is TGTGCCAGCAGCATGGGACTTGGGGAAGGGTCCCAGTACTTC. This sequence encodes CASSMGLGEGSQYF.

V and J are TRBV9 and TRBJ1-1, with D maybe TRBD1 (6 bases). The V end lost 0 bases, the J end lost 9 bases, and 12 bases lay between the germline ends. This CDR3 is 13 amino acids long. CDR1 and CDR2 from the germline V gene are SGDLS and YYNGEE. The CDR3 reads CASSVGSGGQAFF. CDR3 DNA sequence: TGTGCCAGCAGCGTAGGGTCCGGGGGGCAAGCTTTCTTT. Full variable domain (rest looked up from reference TRBV9 and TRBJ1-1): DSGVTQTPKHLITATGQRVTLRCSPRSGDLSVYWYQQSLDQGLQFLIQYYNGEERAKGNILERFSAQQFPDLHSELNLSSLELGDSALYFCASSVGSGGQAFFGQGTRLTVV.

V is TRBV11-2 and J is TRBJ2-3, with 9 bases aligning to TRBD2. V was clipped by 4 bases and J by 5 bases; unmatched bases: 7. The germline V gene encodes CDR1 SGHAT and CDR2 FQNNGV. This CDR3 region has 15 residues. CDR3 residues: CASSYLTSGIDTQYF. CDR3 sequence (DNA): TGTGCCAGCAGCTATCTGACTAGCGGTATAGATACGCAGTATTTT.

Here the CDR3 reads CASYSGPITYEQYF. In nucleotides, the CDR3 is TGTGCCAGCTATTCGGGACCGATAACCTACGAGCAGTACTTC. The genes are TRBV6-1 and TRBJ2-7; D tentatively fits TRBD1 or TRBD2 (5 bases each). CDR3 length equals 14 residues. CDR1 is MNHNS, CDR2 SASEGT, per germline. V was shortened by 8 bases and J by 2 bases, with 16 bases between the two germline ends.

This chain uses TRBV30 with TRBJ2-6; D gene uncertain. The V end lost 5 bases, the J end lost 3 bases, and 5 bases lay between the germline ends. CDR3 length: 12 residues. CDR1 is GTSNPN, CDR2 SVGIG, per germline (reference sequence). As DNA, the CDR3 is TGTGCCTGGGGTATTGGGGCCAACGTCCTGACTTTC. This sequence encodes CAWGIGANVLTF. Using reference TRBV30 and TRBJ2-6 for the parts outside the CDR3, the full variable domain is SQTIHQWPATLVQPVGSPLSLECTVEGTSNPNLYWYRQAAGRGLQLLFYSVGIGQISSEVPQNLSASRPQDRQFILSSKKLLLSDSGFYLCAWGIGANVLTFGAGSRLTVL.

The chain joins TRBV29-1 to TRBJ2-7; D possibly corresponds to TRBD2 (7 bases). V lost 0 bases and J lost 7, with 19 bases in between. The CDR3 spans 15 residues. Germline V gives CDR1 SQVTM, CDR2 ANQGSEA. CDR3 amino acids: CSVEDPGGAQGEQYF. In DNA, the CDR3 is TGCAGCGTTGAAGATCCGGGGGGCGCCCAAGGGGAGCAGTACTTC.

This chain's CDR3 is CASSGGDSENYGYTF. CDR3 bases: TGTGCCAGCAGCGGGGGGGACAGTGAAAACTATGGCTACACCTTC. The chain has TRBV13 and TRBJ1-2; the match to TRBD1 covers 7 bases. This CDR3 comprises 15 residues. Germline V lookup: CDR1 PRHDT, CDR2 FYEKMQ (reference sequence). Losses at the gene ends were 5 bases for V and 2 bases for J; bases not matched to a gene: 8.

V is TRBV11-2 and J is TRBJ2-1; D gene uncertain. The CDR3 length is 11 residues. V lost 2 bases and J lost 8, with 4 bases in between. Germline values: CDR1 SGHAT, CDR2 FQNNGV. The CDR3 bases are TGTGCCAGCAGCTTATTCTATGAGCAGTTCTTC. Translated: CASSLFYEQFF. Full variable domain (remainder filled in from reference TRBV11-2 and TRBJ2-1): EAGVAQSPRYKIIEKRQSVAFWCNPISGHATLYWYQQILGQGPKLLIQFQNNGVVDDSQLPKDRFSAERLKGVDSTLKIQPAKLEDSAVYLCASSLFYEQFFGPGTRLTVL.

This chain joins TRBV6-6 and TRBJ1-5, with D hard to call. In germline, CDR1 is MNHNY, CDR2 SVGAGI (reference sequence). The CDR3 runs to 12 residues. The V end was cut by 6 bases, the J end by 5 bases, with 8 bases between. The CDR3 DNA reads as TGTGCCAGCAGCCGTCGGGATCAGCCCCAGCATTTT. Its protein is CASSRRDQPQHF.

This clone was detected once. This rearrangement joins TRBV29-1 to TRBJ1-1, with unresolved D. Germline assignment: CDR1 SQVTM and CDR2 ANQGSEA. The CDR3 runs 11 residues. The V and J ends lost 6 bases and 6 bases respectively, with 11 bases between them. The CDR3 region has the DNA TGCAGCGTCAAGGGTGGGCCTGAAGCTTTCTTT. It specifies CSVKGGPEAFF.

The rearrangement uses TRBV18 and TRBJ2-2, with no clear D. V was cut by 2 bases and J by 4 bases, with 8 bases left in between. The germline CDR1 and CDR2 sequences are KGHSH and LQKENI. The CDR3 is 14 residues long. CDR3 sequence: CASSPYHPTGELFF. The CDR3 DNA is TGTGCCAGCTCACCATATCACCCCACCGGGGAGCTGTTTTTT.

V and J are TRBV6-4 and TRBJ2-3; D ambiguous. Trimming cost V 0 bases and J 3 bases, with 13 bases left between them. The CDR3 is made up of 16 amino acids. Germline loops: CDR1 MRHNA, CDR2 SNTAGT. The CDR3 DNA follows: TGTGCCAGCAGTGACTCTTTATCGAAGGGAACAGATACGCAGTATTTT. As protein: CASSDSLSKGTDTQYF.

The CDR3, as DNA: TGTGCCAGCAGTTATATACAGGGGACCTACGAGCAGTACTTC. It is translated as CASSYIQGTYEQYF. The chain couples TRBV6-6 to TRBJ2-7, with 7 bases that match TRBD1. The CDR3 runs to 14 residues. Germline CDR1 is MNHNY and CDR2 is SVGAGI (reference sequence). Trimming removed 3 bases from V and 2 bases from J; junction bases left unmatched: 4.

This sequence joins TRBV5-1 and TRBJ2-7; 7 bases match TRBD2. CDR3 length equals 14 residues. Looked up from germline, CDR1 is SGHRS and CDR2 is YFSETQ. The ends lost 3 bases at V and 2 bases at J; junction bases unmatched: 5. DNA for the CDR3: TGCGCCAGCAGCTCAAGCGGGACGACCTACGAGCAGTACTTC. It codes for CASSSSGTTYEQYF.

This rearrangement joins TRBV5-1 to TRBJ1-2; D is uncertain. Germline CDR1 SGHRS, CDR2 YFSETQ. The CDR3 loop spans 15 amino acids. The germline V and J ends were trimmed by 3 bases and 8 bases, with 20 bases remaining between them. The CDR3 protein is CASSSRNTDVRGYTF. The CDR3, as DNA: TGCGCCAGCAGCTCTAGGAACACAGACGTCCGCGGCTACACCTTC.

This chain links TRBV19 with TRBJ1-4; D unresolved. Trimming took off 5 bases at V and 7 bases at J, with 17 bases between the two ends. In germline, CDR1 is LNHDA, CDR2 SQIVND (reference sequence). The length of the CDR3 is 15 residues. CDR3 region: CASSSMGMGSEKLFF. The CDR3 bases are TGTGCCAGTAGTTCGATGGGGATGGGGAGTGAAAAACTGTTTTTT.